One sample yielded the 29 T cell receptor beta chains listed below, sequenced in a study of beta chain features in type 1 diabetes. Study results and caveats: Shortening that was moderate but significant affected the TCRB CDR3s of Type 1 diabetes patients in all four CD4+ subsets.

Sequenced material consisted of expressed TCRB transcripts (all of the isolated RNA was reverse transcribed). The data were produced by immunoSEQ multiplex PCR, yet TCRdb's version contains in-frame clones alone and is incomplete. The table shows over 600,000 clones, with 12% occurring only once. No cognate antigen is known for these TCRs. The sequenced sample was naive CD4+ T cells from blood. These receptors originate from a man aged 25 to 40 with type 1 diabetes.

The rearrangement uses TRBV7-9 and TRBJ1-2, with D unclear. Trimming took 1 base from V and 0 from J, leaving 9 bases between them. In germline, CDR1 is SEHNR, CDR2 FQNEAQ (reference sequence). The CDR3 is 15 amino acids. The CDR3 reads CASSLEPAANYGYTF. In DNA form, the CDR3 reads TGTGCCAGCAGCTTAGAGCCGGCAGCTAACTATGGCTACACCTTC.

V and J are TRBV19 and TRBJ1-2, with 7 bases lining up with TRBD1. After removal of 6 bases from V and 4 bases from J, the junction contained 2 bases not matched to a gene. This CDR3 is built from 12 residues. Germline values: CDR1 LNHDA, CDR2 SQIVND (reference sequence). As DNA, the CDR3 is TGTGCCAGTAGACCAGGGGGCTATGGCTACACCTTC. Protein sequence: CASRPGGYGYTF. Full variable domain (missing parts from reference TRBV19 and TRBJ1-2): DGGITQSPKYLFRKEGQNVTLSCEQNLNHDAMYWYRQDPGQGLRLIYYSQIVNDFQKGDIAEGYSVSREKKESFPLTVTSAQKNPTAFYLCASRPGGYGYTFGSGTRLTVV.

This clone occurred a few times. The gene calls are TRBV5-1 and TRBJ1-2; TRBD1 matches 7 bases. Germline values: CDR1 SGHRS, CDR2 YFSETQ. Trimming took 0 bases from V and 9 from J; bases not matched to a gene: 8. The CDR3 runs to 14 residues. CDR3 in amino acids: CASSLDPGGSSYTF. For the CDR3, the DNA is TGCGCCAGCAGCTTGGATCCAGGGGGATCGAGCTACACCTTC.

The CDR3 nucleotides are TGTGCCAGCAGTGTGATGAAGGTCTCTGGGGCCAACGTCCTGACTTTC. It codes for CASSVMKVSGANVLTF. The chain recombines TRBV2 with TRBJ2-6; D gene uncertain. CDR1 is SNHLY and CDR2 is FYNNEI in the germline V gene. The V gene lost 4 bases and the J gene lost 0 bases, with 10 bases spanning the gap. CDR3 length equals 16 residues.

V and J are TRBV6-1 and TRBJ1-6, with D tentatively TRBD1 (5 bases). The CDR3 runs 14 residues. V gave up 3 bases and J gave up 10 bases, with 13 bases separating them. The germline V gene has CDR1 MNHNS and CDR2 SASEGT. CDR3 loop: CASSDSQGQSPLHF. DNA for the CDR3: TGTGCCAGCAGTGACAGTCAGGGTCAGTCACCCCTCCACTTT.

The chain is built from TRBV4-2 and TRBJ2-5, with 8 bases identical to TRBD2. Germline-derived CDR1 and CDR2 are LGHNA and YNFKEQ. The CDR3 spans 16 residues. The V segment lost 0 bases and the J segment 1 base; nucleotides outside the gene matches: 4. CDR3 region: CASSQEASGGQETQYF. As DNA, the CDR3 is TGTGCCAGCAGCCAAGAAGCGAGCGGGGGCCAAGAGACCCAGTACTTC.

In its sample, this clone was seen a few times. This rearrangement joins TRBV19 to TRBJ1-4; TRBD1 aligns across 10 bases. Trimming removed 5 bases from V and 8 bases from J; junction bases left unmatched: 5. This CDR3 has 14 amino acids. CDR1 LNHDA and CDR2 SQIVND come from the germline V gene (reference sequence). In DNA form, the CDR3 reads TGTGCCAGTAGTGACGGGACAGGGGTAGAAAAACTGTTTTTT. Protein product: CASSDGTGVEKLFF.

This clone was detected only a few times. V usage is TRBV7-9 and J usage is TRBJ1-2, with D possibly TRBD1 on 5 matching bases. The CDR3 has 15 amino acids. The germline CDR1 and CDR2 sequences are SEHNR and FQNEAQ (reference sequence). The germline V and J ends were trimmed by 5 bases and 8 bases, with 21 bases remaining between them. The CDR3 loop is CASSPHGTVGGGYTF. The CDR3 nucleotides read TGTGCCAGCAGCCCCCACGGGACTGTGGGAGGGGGCTACACCTTC. The entire variable domain, with the rest obtained from reference TRBV7-9 and TRBJ1-2, is as follows: DTGVSQNPRHKITKRGQNVTFRCDPISEHNRLYWYRQTLGQGPEFLTYFQNEAQLEKSRLLSDRFSAERPKGSFSTLEIQRTEQGDSAMYLCASSPHGTVGGGYTFGSGTRLTVV.

The sample holds a few counts of this clone. V usage is TRBV28 and J usage is TRBJ2-1, with a weak D call TRBD2 (6 bases). V lost 4 bases to trimming and J lost 8 bases, with 18 bases between them. The CDR3 sequence is 15 residues long. Germline-derived CDR1 and CDR2 are MDHEN and SYDVKM. CDR3 nucleotide sequence: TGTGCCAGCAGTTCCCGACCCGGGACTTCTTATGAGCAGTTCTTC. It translates to CASSSRPGTSYEQFF.

This clone has a handful of counts. The CDR3 nucleotides read TGTGCCAGCAGCTTGGGACAGTACACCGGGGAGCTGTTTTTT. It is translated as CASSLGQYTGELFF. The chain couples TRBV5-5 to TRBJ2-2; D is perhaps TRBD1 (5 bases). The CDR3 consists of 14 residues. The V gene's germline CDR1 is SGHKS and CDR2 YYEKEE (reference sequence). V lost 0 bases, J lost 3 bases, and 6 bases lay in between.

The chain combines TRBV5-1 with TRBJ2-5; D is unclear. Germline V CDR1 and CDR2: SGHRS, YFSETQ. The ends were cut back, 0 bases at V and 2 bases at J, with 8 bases in the middle. CDR3 size: 14 residues. The CDR3 loop is CASSLVSQQETQYF. DNA of the CDR3: TGCGCCAGCAGCTTGGTTAGTCAGCAAGAGACCCAGTACTTC.

This clone was found a few times. The chain employs TRBV4-3 and TRBJ1-2; D not certain. CDR1 and CDR2 (germline): LGHNA, YSLEER. The CDR3 has 13 residues. V lost 1 base and J 1 base, leaving 4 bases between the germline ends. The CDR3 region is CASSQVNNYGYTF. CDR3 in DNA: TGCGCCAGCAGCCAAGTCAATAACTATGGCTACACCTTC.

The sample holds a few counts of this clone. J is TRBJ2-7 and V is TRBV7-2; 9 bases are a match to TRBD1. V lost 6 bases to trimming and J lost 3 bases; unmatched junction nucleotides: 6. This CDR3 has 14 residues. Germline values: CDR1 SGHTA, CDR2 FQGNSA. The DNA for the CDR3 is TGTGCCAGCAGACGGGGACAGGGAAACTACGAGCAGTACTTC. This encodes CASRRGQGNYEQYF.

This clone has more than one count but fewer than ten. The rearrangement joins TRBV30 to TRBJ2-3; 10 bases map to TRBD2. CDR1 and CDR2 (germline): GTSNPN, SVGIG (reference sequence). J gave up 2 bases and V 2 bases, and 7 bases lay outside the gene matches. The CDR3 consists of 16 residues. CDR3 in amino acids: CAWSLASGGLTDTQYF. In DNA form, the CDR3 reads TGTGCCTGGAGTTTGGCTAGCGGGGGCCTCACAGATACGCAGTATTTT.

This clone occurred a few times. This chain connects TRBV14 to TRBJ2-1; weak D call: TRBD1 (6 bases). The CDR3 has 17 amino acids. The V gene's germline CDR1 is SGHDN and CDR2 FVKESK. V was clipped by 5 bases and J by 0 bases, with 17 bases between them. The CDR3 is CASSATRGSSSYNEQFF. In DNA form, the CDR3 reads TGTGCCAGCAGCGCCACCAGGGGTTCGAGCTCCTACAATGAGCAGTTCTTC.

V is TRBV7-9 and J is TRBJ1-2, with TRBD1 matching over 11 bases. CDR1 and CDR2 (germline): SEHNR, FQNEAQ (reference sequence). With 3 bases clipped from V and 8 bases from J, the junction kept 8 bases outside the gene matches. The CDR3 is made up of 15 amino acids. This CDR3 reads CASSFGQGAEKGYTF. In DNA form, the CDR3 reads TGTGCCAGCAGCTTCGGACAGGGGGCGGAGAAAGGCTACACCTTC. Based on the CDR3 plus reference TRBV7-9 and TRBJ1-2, the full variable domain is DTGVSQNPRHKITKRGQNVTFRCDPISEHNRLYWYRQTLGQGPEFLTYFQNEAQLEKSRLLSDRFSAERPKGSFSTLEIQRTEQGDSAMYLCASSFGQGAEKGYTFGSGTRLTVV.

The chain joins TRBV6-5 to TRBJ2-7, with D hard to call. Trimming took off 0 bases at V and 5 bases at J, with 5 bases between the two ends. Germline CDR1 is MNHEY and CDR2 is SVGAGI. The length of the CDR3 is 12 residues. The CDR3 nucleotides are TGTGCCAGCAGTTACTCTTTTAACGAGCAGTACTTC. This encodes CASSYSFNEQYF.

This chain uses TRBV13 with TRBJ2-7; 8 bases align to TRBD1. The length of the CDR3 is 15 residues. Germline loops: CDR1 PRHDT, CDR2 FYEKMQ (reference sequence). Trimming took 0 bases from V and 3 from J; bases not matched to a gene: 4. The CDR3 region has the DNA TGTGCCAGCAGCTTAGGGCAGGGGGCTCACTACGAGCAGTACTTC. As protein: CASSLGQGAHYEQYF.

This clone was picked up a small number of times. V is TRBV28 and J is TRBJ2-7; possibly TRBD2 for D (5 bases). Germline-derived CDR1 and CDR2 are MDHEN and SYDVKM. The V and J ends lost 4 bases and 3 bases respectively, with 13 bases between them. The CDR3 spans 14 residues. The CDR3 DNA is TGTGCCAGCAGTTCCCTCCCCGGGGACTACGAGCAGTACTTC. Protein: CASSSLPGDYEQYF. Full variable domain (outside the CDR3, taken from reference TRBV28 and TRBJ2-7): DVKVTQSSRYLVKRTGEKVFLECVQDMDHENMFWYRQDPGLGLRLIYFSYDVKMKEKGDIPEGYSVSREKKERFSLILESASTNQTSMYLCASSSLPGDYEQYFGPGTRLTVT.

The chain couples TRBV14 to TRBJ1-4, with D hard to call. Germline V gene lookup returns CDR1 SGHDN and CDR2 FVKESK. The CDR3 is 14 residues long. Trimming took 3 bases from V and 8 from J, leaving 13 bases between them. CDR3: CASSHDWVREKLFF. The CDR3 coding sequence is TGTGCCAGCAGCCACGACTGGGTTCGAGAAAAACTGTTTTTT.

This clone has just a few counts. The chain is built from TRBV9 and TRBJ2-3; a possible D gene is TRBD1 (6 bases). The germline V and J ends were trimmed by 4 bases and 4 bases, with 10 bases remaining between them. Germline V gene data show CDR1 as SGDLS and CDR2 as YYNGEE. This CDR3 comprises 13 residues. CDR3 in amino acids: CASSYSGADTQYF. The CDR3 region has the DNA TGTGCCAGCAGCTATTCAGGGGCAGATACGCAGTATTTT.

V and J are TRBV28 and TRBJ2-7; 9 nucleotides line up with TRBD1. The CDR3 length is 12 residues. Germline loops: CDR1 MDHEN, CDR2 SYDVKM. CDR3: CTTGTGPREQYF. The DNA of the CDR3 is TGTACCACCGGGACAGGGCCCAGGGAGCAGTACTTC.

The rearrangement uses TRBV11-1 and TRBJ2-7, with D possibly matching TRBD1 (6 bases). The CDR3 contains 12 residues. Per the germline V gene, CDR1 is SGHAT and CDR2 is FQDESV (reference sequence). V gave up 5 bases and J gave up 3 bases, with 8 bases separating them. CDR3 in amino acids: CASSTQGYEQYF. The DNA of the CDR3 is TGTGCCAGCAGCACACAGGGCTACGAGCAGTACTTC.

The rearrangement links TRBV4-3 to TRBJ2-6; 7 bases agree with TRBD1. The V and J ends lost 0 bases and 1 base, in that order; junction bases with no gene match: 9. The CDR3 spans 19 residues. Germline V gene lookup returns CDR1 LGHNA and CDR2 YSLEER. CDR3 protein: CASSQDHHRGRSGANVLTF. The CDR3 nucleotides read TGCGCCAGCAGCCAAGATCATCACAGGGGAAGGTCTGGGGCCAACGTCCTGACTTTC.

This clone was seen more than once but under ten times. At the DNA level, this CDR3 is encoded by other sequences in the same sample as well. V and J are TRBV5-4 and TRBJ2-3; TRBD1 aligns across 9 bases. Germline V gene sequence: CDR1 SGHNT, CDR2 YYREEE (reference sequence). The CDR3 length is 15 residues. The junction had 5 bases not matched to a gene; V was cut back by 3 bases and J by 3 bases. CDR3 DNA sequence: TGTGCCAGCAGCTCTCCGGGACAGGGAACAGATACGCAGTATTTT. This gives the protein CASSSPGQGTDTQYF.

This clone was counted between two and nine times. This chain links TRBV29-1 with TRBJ2-7; TRBD1 matches 10 bases. Trimming removed 6 bases from V and 2 bases from J; junction bases left unmatched: 7. The CDR3 is 14 residues long. Germline CDR1 is SQVTM and CDR2 is ANQGSEA. The CDR3 here is CSVAGTGDTYEQYF. The CDR3 DNA reads as TGCAGCGTCGCAGGGACAGGGGACACCTACGAGCAGTACTTC.

CDR3 region: CASSTGRNYEQYF. The DNA of the CDR3 is TGTGCCAGCAGCACGGGCAGAAACTACGAGCAGTACTTC. The J gene is TRBJ2-7, the V gene TRBV6-6; no clear D. Germline V gene sequence: CDR1 MNHNY, CDR2 SVGAGI (reference sequence). V lost 6 bases and J 3 bases, leaving 12 bases between the germline ends. The CDR3 has 13 amino acids.

This clone was counted only a few times. V usage is TRBV28 and J usage is TRBJ2-7; 7 nucleotides match TRBD1. This CDR3 has 15 amino acids. Germline V CDR1 and CDR2: MDHEN, SYDVKM. Trimming at V came to 6 bases and at J to 0 bases, leaving 8 bases not matched to a gene. The CDR3 bases are TGTGCCAGCAGCTCTACCGGGACAGCCTCCTACGAGCAGTACTTC. Its protein is CASSSTGTASYEQYF.

The chain couples TRBV18 to TRBJ2-4, with D unresolved. CDR1 KGHSH and CDR2 LQKENI come from the germline V gene. The CDR3 consists of 14 residues. The V end lost 3 bases, the J end lost 1 base, and 7 bases lay between the germline ends. In nucleotides, the CDR3 is TGTGCCAGCTCACCGGGTCGGGCCAAAAACATTCAGTACTTC. Protein sequence: CASSPGRAKNIQYF.